The entry below gives a single T cell receptor (beta chain) sequence along with its context. What it binds is not known. These data come from a study of T cells in Graves' hyperthyroidism and ophthalmopathy. The germline CDR1 and CDR2 sequences are SEHNR and FQNEAQ (reference sequence). The CDR3 sequence is 16 residues long. J was trimmed by 4 bases and V by 5 bases; bases with no gene match: 9. Patients were excluded for uncontrolled infection, other autoimmune disease, pregnancy or lactation. Used for diagnoses were clinical symptoms, serum thyroxine and TRAb, thyroid ultrasound and orbital computed tomography. The CDR3 regions of TCR beta were amplified from RNA transcripts. Initially, a first-round RT-PCR of the TCR CDR3 employed the HTBI primer set. TCRdb ran MiXCR on the multiplex PCR reads and lists one entry per CDR3 protein. Here the sample spans hundreds of thousands of distinct CDR3 sequences, approximately 44% being singletons.

Notes on the study in general: Ophthalmopathy was distinguished from stable hyperthyroidism by 13 V-J signatures.

The chain joins TRBV7-9 to TRBJ2-2; 8 positions agree with TRBD1. The sequencing sample was made of peripheral blood or thyroid tissue (not recorded which). This clonotype was obtained from a woman younger than 30 with Graves' hyperthyroidism. CDR3 loop: CASSIGQGRGTGELFF. DNA for the CDR3: TGTGCCAGCAGCATCGGACAGGGCCGGGGCACCGGGGAGCTGTTTTTT.